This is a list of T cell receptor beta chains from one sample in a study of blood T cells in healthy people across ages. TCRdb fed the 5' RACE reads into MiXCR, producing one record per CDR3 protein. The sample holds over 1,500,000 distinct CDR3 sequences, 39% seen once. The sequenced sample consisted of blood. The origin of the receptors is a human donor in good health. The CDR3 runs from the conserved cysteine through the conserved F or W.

CSARLGQQFF	TRBV20-1
CSVVWWGRAYEQYF	TRBV29-1
CSARDLGTEKHYGYTF	TRBV20-1
CASSEKYGTVNSEAFF	TRBV12-3/TRBV12-4
CASSYLGEQYF	TRBV6-5
CSAYEDSVETQYF	TRBV20-1
CASRPGTGHDQPQHF	TRBV12-3/TRBV12-4
CASSFFNSPLHF	TRBV12-3/TRBV12-4
CASRKQGAAGDTEAFF	TRBV5-1
CASTPIGVAVYNEQFF	TRBV6-2/TRBV6-3
CAIRQGARTYEQYF	TRBV10-3
CASSKLTGGLGDEQFF	TRBV4-3
CASTKRGISTDTQYF	TRBV12-3/TRBV12-4
CSARGTRANYGYTF	TRBV20-1
CASSQRIGYGYTF	TRBV4-1
CASSQGDKSSGANVLTF	TRBV3-1
CASSYSIRTPQHF	TRBV6-5
CASRRRTDRSGANVLTF	TRBV7-8
CASSLVGLEDHNEQFF	TRBV7-9
CSASRGGGAGDYGYTF	TRBV20-1
CSATLKEGTVSKEQYF	TRBV20-1
CASSLIRDRDEQYF	TRBV7-9
CSGHLGRTDGEQFF	TRBV20-1
CASSSQSSYGYTF	TRBV6-2/TRBV6-3
CASSFYGSASNQPQHF	TRBV7-8
CASSLAGRGGGNQPQHF	TRBV12-3/TRBV12-4
CASSVNIGRGKYF	TRBV12-3/TRBV12-4
CASRASSSYEQYF	TRBV27
CASSFLTSIYEQYF	TRBV28
CASSTWVASEAFF	TRBV12-3/TRBV12-4
CASSPWTGGFGYTF	TRBV7-2
CAISATGQEYGYTF	TRBV10-3
CASSLGLAGGLYF	TRBV7-2
CAISDGASEETQYF	TRBV10-3
CASSQVAIPETQYF	TRBV4-1
CSVLNNEQFF	TRBV29-1
CASSLTAGRDYGYTF	TRBV7-3
CASRTAYEQYF	TRBV6-5
CASSQADRLGEAFF	TRBV3-1
CASSQDLSRGGDTQYF	TRBV4-2
CASSSRLGNQPQHF	TRBV6-2/TRBV6-3
CAISDSGDRVAGANVLTF	TRBV10-3
CASSQAAGKETQYF	TRBV4-2
CASRATGGTEAFF	TRBV12-3/TRBV12-4
CSVGQGNTEAFF	TRBV29-1
CSVERQLLNTEAFF	TRBV29-1
CASSQRLAVTDTQYF	TRBV3-1
CSVEPRLVGEAFF	TRBV29-1
CASSAGTEQYF	TRBV7-2
CSAQLTEYTYNEQFF	TRBV29-1
CSVNKMNTEAFF	TRBV29-1
CASSQDDGYNEQFF	TRBV4-3
CASSQESPAGEQFF	TRBV4-1
CSAWRGGRETQYF	TRBV20-1
CASSQARGTRDTQYF	TRBV3-1